The 19 T cell receptor beta chains presented below share a single source sample, sequenced in a study of blood T cell repertoires in COVID-19. Generated by immunoSEQ multiplex PCR, the TCRdb table keeps only in-frame clones and is missing some. The profile shows tens of thousands of clones, 88% of them singletons. Specimen: peripheral blood. These receptors were obtained from an elderly woman with active COVID-19.

The rearrangement links TRBV11-2 to TRBJ2-3, with 7 nucleotides matching TRBD2. Unmatched junction bases numbered 6, after V lost 5 bases and J lost 4 bases. This CDR3 is built from 14 residues. In germline, CDR1 is SGHAT, CDR2 FQNNGV. CDR3 loop: CASSLHLAADTQYF. The CDR3 DNA reads TGTGCCAGCAGCCTTCACCTAGCGGCAGATACGCAGTATTTT.

Points on this clone: The same CDR3 is also encoded by other DNA sequences in this sample. The CDR3 nucleotides read TGTGCCAGTAGTATTGGAGGGGGCGGCAATCAGCCCCAGCATTTT. Its translation is CASSIGGGGNQPQHF. The chain joins TRBV19 to TRBJ1-5, with 7 bases that match TRBD1. V dropped 3 bases and J dropped 2; count of bases not matched to a gene: 4. The germline CDR1 and CDR2 sequences are LNHDA and SQIVND (reference sequence). The CDR3 is made up of 15 amino acids.

The chain combines TRBV19 with TRBJ2-7, with D perhaps TRBD2 (5 bases). The CDR3 runs to 14 residues. Germline values: CDR1 LNHDA, CDR2 SQIVND (reference sequence). The germline V and J ends were trimmed by 7 bases and 5 bases, with 18 bases remaining between them. The CDR3 region is CASKSRGKVDEQYF. In DNA form, the CDR3 reads TGTGCCAGTAAATCCCGGGGAAAGGTGGACGAGCAGTACTTC.

The V gene is TRBV3-1 (or the pseudogene TRBV3-2), the J gene TRBJ2-1; 9 nucleotides align to TRBD2. Per the germline V gene, CDR1 is LGHDT and CDR2 is YNNKEL (reference sequence). This CDR3 has 16 residues. V was clipped by 3 bases and J by 3 bases; unmatched bases: 6. The CDR3 protein is CASSQVAGASYNEQFF. CDR3 sequence (DNA): TGTGCCAGCAGCCAGGTAGCGGGAGCCAGCTACAATGAGCAGTTCTTC.

The rearrangement links TRBV18 to TRBJ2-1; 10 nucleotides match TRBD2. The CDR3 extends over 16 amino acids. With 3 bases clipped from V and 8 bases from J, the junction kept 10 bases outside the gene matches. The germline gives CDR1 KGHSH, CDR2 LQKENI. In DNA form, the CDR3 reads TGTGCCAGCTCACCTTCAGCGGGAGGGTACTTATATGAGCAGTTCTTC. This encodes CASSPSAGGYLYEQFF.

In this sample, this clone turned up once. The genes are TRBV11-2 and TRBJ2-5; possible D gene TRBD2, 5 bases. Germline V CDR1 and CDR2: SGHAT, FQNNGV. V was clipped by 3 bases and J by 1 base, with 12 bases between them. This CDR3 spans 15 amino acids. The CDR3 region is CASSLGGSIQETQYF. The CDR3 bases are TGTGCCAGCAGCTTGGGCGGGTCTATCCAAGAGACCCAGTACTTC.

The rearrangement joins TRBV7-3 to TRBJ2-5; D might be TRBD1 (5 bases). The CDR3 contains 16 residues. V was shortened by 1 base and J by 5 bases, with 17 bases between the two germline ends. Germline V gene data show CDR1 as SGHTA and CDR2 as FQGTGA. CDR3 sequence reads: CASSLNTMAGRETQYF. The CDR3 DNA reads TGTGCCAGCAGCTTAAATACGATGGCAGGGCGGGAGACCCAGTACTTC.

The count of this clone is one. The genes are TRBV7-2 and TRBJ2-1, with TRBD1 as a possible D gene (6 bases). Trimming pared 2 bases from V and 6 bases from J, leaving 11 bases between. CDR1 and CDR2 from the germline V gene are SGHTA and FQGNSA. There are 14 residues in the CDR3. Written as DNA, the CDR3 is TGTGCCAGCAGCTTATTCAACAGGGTCAATGAGCAGTTCTTC. It codes for CASSLFNRVNEQFF.

This clone has a single count. The chain employs TRBV6-2 or TRBV6-3 and TRBJ2-7, with D unclear. CDR3 length equals 15 residues. V was shortened by 6 bases and J by 2 bases, with 17 bases between the two germline ends. Germline lookup yields CDR1 MNHEY and CDR2 SVGEGT. In DNA form, the CDR3 reads TGTGCCAGCAGCTCCGAATATAGTCGTGCCTACGAGCAGTACTTC. Encoded protein: CASSSEYSRAYEQYF.

The chain has TRBV3-1 (or the pseudogene TRBV3-2) and TRBJ2-7; D remains ambiguous. Trimming took 5 bases from V and 5 from J, leaving 13 bases between them. CDR3 size: 13 residues. Germline V CDR1 and CDR2: LGHDT, YNNKEL (reference sequence). Here the CDR3 reads CASSFERPDEQYF. CDR3 coding DNA: TGTGCCAGCAGCTTTGAGAGGCCCGACGAGCAGTACTTC.

V gene TRBV28 combines with J gene TRBJ1-6; D not certain. CDR1 and CDR2 (germline): MDHEN, SYDVKM. This CDR3 has 15 amino acids. V was shortened by 6 bases and J by 10 bases, with 19 bases between the two germline ends. The CDR3 sequence is CASSPPTWAESPLHF. The CDR3 DNA reads as TGTGCCAGCAGCCCCCCCACATGGGCAGAATCACCCCTCCACTTT.

This chain links TRBV7-9 with TRBJ2-3, with TRBD2 identical over 10 bases. V lost 3 bases and J lost 5; bases outside the gene matches: 14. The CDR3 covers 18 residues. The germline CDR1 and CDR2 sequences are SEHNR and FQNEAQ (reference sequence). The CDR3 loop is CASSLLAIAGGRGDTQYF. As DNA, the CDR3 is TGTGCCAGCAGCTTGCTGGCAATAGCGGGAGGCAGGGGAGATACGCAGTATTTT.

The genes are TRBV20-1 and TRBJ2-1; D gene ambiguous. V was trimmed by 3 bases and J by 9 bases, leaving 12 bases between them. Germline CDR1 and CDR2: DFQATT and SNEGSKA (reference sequence). The CDR3 sequence is 12 residues long. The CDR3 is CSASRGGSEQFF. In DNA form, the CDR3 reads TGCAGTGCTAGTCGCGGTGGTAGTGAGCAGTTCTTC.

V and J are TRBV11-2 and TRBJ2-2, with TRBD2 matching 7 bases. J was trimmed by 1 base and V by 6 bases; bases with no gene match: 2. Germline CDR1 reads SGHAT; CDR2 reads FQNNGV. The length of the CDR3 is 14 residues. As DNA, the CDR3 is TGTGCCAGCAGTTCTAGCGGGAACACCGGGGAGCTGTTTTTT. Translating it yields CASSSSGNTGELFF.

The chain combines TRBV4-1 with TRBJ2-1; TRBD1 is a possible D gene (6 bases). Germline-derived CDR1 and CDR2 are MGHRA and YSYEKL. The CDR3 has 14 residues. V shed 3 bases and J shed 5 bases, with 11 bases lying between them. The CDR3 protein is CASSQAGQNNEQFF. The DNA of the CDR3 is TGCGCCAGCAGCCAGGCCGGACAGAACAATGAGCAGTTCTTC.

This chain uses TRBV21-1 with TRBJ2-7; the table's D call of TRBD1 was not tested on the DNA. TRBV21-1 is reported as a pseudogene. The CDR3 runs 19 residues. CDR3 DNA sequence: TGTGCCAGCAGCGAACCGGGACAGAACCCTAATAATAGCGCCTACGAGCAGTACTTC. Amino acid sequence: CASSEPGQNPNNSAYEQYF.

The chain links TRBV12-3 or TRBV12-4 to TRBJ2-7, with unresolved D. Trimming left V 6 bases short and J 5 bases short, with 14 bases between. CDR3 length: 13 amino acids. CDR3 loop: CASSLASIHEQYF. In DNA, the CDR3 is TGTGCCAGCAGCCTGGCTAGTATCCACGAGCAGTACTTC.

This clone was detected only once. The chain is built from TRBV30 and TRBJ1-2; D is unclear. This CDR3 is 15 amino acids long. Trimming took off 0 bases at V and 2 bases at J, with 13 bases between the two ends. The V gene's germline CDR1 is GTSNPN and CDR2 SVGIG (reference sequence). In nucleotides, the CDR3 is TGTGCCTGGAGTGTACGAGGGAGTGGGAACTATGGCTACACCTTC. It translates to CAWSVRGSGNYGYTF.

This clone was detected a few times. This chain links TRBV7-9 with TRBJ2-2; D may be TRBD2 (7 bases). The V gene lost 11 bases and the J gene lost 0 bases, with 16 bases spanning the gap. Germline lookup yields CDR1 SEHNR and CDR2 FQNEAQ (reference sequence). The CDR3 is 15 amino acids. The CDR3 sequence: CAVWGGFANTGELFF. CDR3 DNA sequence: TGTGCCGTCTGGGGGGGCTTCGCGAACACCGGGGAGCTGTTTTTT.